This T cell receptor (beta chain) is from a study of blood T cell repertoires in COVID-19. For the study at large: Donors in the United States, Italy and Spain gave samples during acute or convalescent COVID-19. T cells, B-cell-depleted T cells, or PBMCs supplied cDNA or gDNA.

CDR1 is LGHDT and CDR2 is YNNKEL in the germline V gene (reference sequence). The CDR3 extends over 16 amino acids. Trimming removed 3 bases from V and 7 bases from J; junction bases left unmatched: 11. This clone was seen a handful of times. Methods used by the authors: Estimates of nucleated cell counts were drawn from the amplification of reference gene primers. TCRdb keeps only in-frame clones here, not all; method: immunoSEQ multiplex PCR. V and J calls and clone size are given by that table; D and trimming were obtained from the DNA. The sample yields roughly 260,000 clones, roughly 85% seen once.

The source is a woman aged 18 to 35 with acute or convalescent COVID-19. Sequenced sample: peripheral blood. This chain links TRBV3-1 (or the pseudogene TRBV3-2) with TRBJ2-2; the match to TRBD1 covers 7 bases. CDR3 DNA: TGTGCCAGCAGCCAGGTAGTCGGCAGGGGGAACGGGGAGCTGTTTTTT. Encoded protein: CASSQVVGRGNGELFF.